This T cell receptor beta chain was observed in a study of Graves' ophthalmopathy and Graves' hyperthyroidism. Trimming took off 0 bases at V and 1 base at J, with 3 bases between the two ends. The CDR3 loop spans 13 amino acids. Per the germline V gene, CDR1 is LNHNV and CDR2 is YYDKDF (reference sequence). The study amplified TCR beta CDR3 regions using RNA transcripts. An initial RT-PCR round employing HTBI primers preceded a second-round multiplex PCR. A single record per CDR3 protein comes from TCRdb applying MiXCR to the multiplex PCR reads. The sample includes roughly 1.1 million distinct CDR3 sequences, 36% seen only once; the top ten take approximately 12%. This clonotype was detected many times.

The material sequenced was peripheral blood or thyroid tissue (not recorded which). V usage is TRBV15 and J usage is TRBJ1-1; no firm D call. This sequence originates from an adult man with Graves' hyperthyroidism. CDR3 sequence reads: CATSREKNTEAFF. The CDR3 DNA is TGTGCCACCAGCAGAGAGAAGAACACTGAAGCTTTCTTT.